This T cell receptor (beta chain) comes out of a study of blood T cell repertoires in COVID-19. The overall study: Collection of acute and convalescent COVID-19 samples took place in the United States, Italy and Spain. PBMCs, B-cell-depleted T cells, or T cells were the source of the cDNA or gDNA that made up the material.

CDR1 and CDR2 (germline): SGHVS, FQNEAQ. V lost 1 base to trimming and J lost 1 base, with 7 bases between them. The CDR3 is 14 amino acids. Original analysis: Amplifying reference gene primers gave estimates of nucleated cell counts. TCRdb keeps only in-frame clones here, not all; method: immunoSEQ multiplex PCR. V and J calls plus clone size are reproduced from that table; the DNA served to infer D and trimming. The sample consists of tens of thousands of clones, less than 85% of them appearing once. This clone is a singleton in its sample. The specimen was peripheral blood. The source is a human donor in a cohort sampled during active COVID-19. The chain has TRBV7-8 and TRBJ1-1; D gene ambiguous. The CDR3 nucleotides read TGTGCCAGCAGCTTAGTTTTCCAGAACACTGAAGCTTTCTTT. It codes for CASSLVFQNTEAFF.